One and the same sample provided the 18 T cell receptor beta chains below, sequenced in a study of T cell responses to AZD1222 COVID-19 vaccine. Sequencing used immunoSEQ multiplex PCR; TCRdb keeps in-frame clones, though not all of them. Of approximately 150,000 clones listed, roughly 93% are singletons. The source was peripheral blood, collected on day 0 of AZD1222 vaccination. Source of these receptors: an adult in good health.

This chain joins TRBV5-1 and TRBJ2-1; possibly TRBD2 for D (6 bases). V was shortened by 1 base and J by 10 bases, with 15 bases between the two germline ends. The CDR3 contains 14 residues. From germline, CDR1 is SGHRS and CDR2 YFSETQ. This CDR3 reads CASSLLLGEEEQFF. The CDR3 DNA reads as TGCGCCAGCAGCTTGCTACTAGGGGAGGAAGAGCAGTTCTTC.

The chain combines TRBV3-1 (or the pseudogene TRBV3-2) with TRBJ1-1, with TRBD1 matching over 9 bases. This CDR3 region has 16 residues. Trimming at V came to 0 bases and at J to 5 bases, leaving 7 bases not matched to a gene. Germline CDR1 LGHDT, CDR2 YNNKEL (reference sequence). The CDR3 is CASSQEPGQGGTEAFF. The CDR3 DNA follows: TGTGCCAGCAGCCAAGAGCCGGGACAGGGCGGGACTGAAGCTTTCTTT.

The chain has TRBV6-5 and TRBJ1-3, with D tentatively TRBD1 (5 bases). The V and J ends lost 4 bases and 0 bases respectively, with 10 bases between them. The CDR3 is made up of 15 amino acids. CDR1 and CDR2 (germline): MNHEY, SVGAGI. The chain's CDR3 is CASSSPGLSGNTIYF. CDR3 nucleotides: TGTGCCAGCAGTTCCCCGGGGCTCTCTGGAAACACCATATATTTT.

V gene TRBV5-8 combines with J gene TRBJ2-1, with 13 positions matching TRBD2. The ends lost 0 bases at V and 4 bases at J; junction bases unmatched: 1. Germline lookup yields CDR1 SGHTS and CDR2 YDEGEE. The CDR3 is 16 residues long. CDR3 sequence: CASSLAGLAGYNEQFF. CDR3 nucleotides: TGTGCCAGCAGCTTGGCGGGACTAGCGGGGTACAATGAGCAGTTCTTC.

The chain couples TRBV5-1 to TRBJ2-5; D gene ambiguous. Germline CDR1 reads SGHRS; CDR2 reads YFSETQ. V lost 0 bases and J lost 2, with 5 bases in between. The CDR3 length is 13 residues. The CDR3 reads CASSLGAQETQYF. The DNA for the CDR3 is TGCGCCAGCAGCTTGGGGGCACAAGAGACCCAGTACTTC.

This sequence joins TRBV6-5 and TRBJ2-1, with a possible D match to TRBD1 (6 bases). The CDR3 loop spans 15 amino acids. Germline values: CDR1 MNHEY, CDR2 SVGAGI. Trimming removed 5 bases at V and 0 bases at J, with 11 bases between. CDR3 amino acids: CASSRQESSYNEQFF. The CDR3 region has the DNA TGTGCCAGCAGTAGACAGGAGAGCTCCTACAATGAGCAGTTCTTC.

CDR3 amino acids: CASSVVGGDEQYF. CDR3 nucleotide sequence: TGTGCCAGCAGCGTAGTGGGAGGGGACGAGCAGTACTTC. The V and J genes are TRBV9 and TRBJ2-7; 7 nucleotides align to TRBD2. V lost 0 bases and J lost 5; bases outside the gene matches: 2. Germline V lookup: CDR1 SGDLS, CDR2 YYNGEE. There are 13 residues in the CDR3.

A single count supports this clone. CDR3 amino acids: CASSSAGMVGELFF. The CDR3 region has the DNA TGTGCCAGCAGTTCGGCGGGGATGGTCGGGGAGCTGTTTTTT. The gene calls are TRBV6-2 or TRBV6-3 and TRBJ2-2; the D gene is possibly TRBD2 (6 bases). Looked up from germline, CDR1 is MNHEY and CDR2 is SVGEGT. The CDR3 has 14 residues. The germline V and J ends were trimmed by 4 bases and 7 bases, with 13 bases remaining between them.

The rearrangement links TRBV7-9 to TRBJ2-1; 8 bases agree with TRBD2. Losses at the gene ends were 4 bases for V and 4 bases for J; bases not matched to a gene: 9. Germline CDR1 and CDR2: SEHNR and FQNEAQ (reference sequence). This CDR3 is 16 amino acids long. The CDR3 bases are TGTGCCAGCAGCTGGGGAGTGTTAGCGGGGTACAATGAGCAGTTCTTC. This codes for CASSWGVLAGYNEQFF.

The rearrangement links TRBV6-6 to TRBJ2-7; D may be TRBD1 (6 bases). Germline CDR1 is MNHNY and CDR2 is SVGAGI (reference sequence). This CDR3 is 11 amino acids long. The V and J ends lost 6 bases and 6 bases respectively, with 9 bases between them. The CDR3 sequence is CASRGGIEQYF. The CDR3 nucleotides read TGTGCCAGCAGAGGGGGAATCGAGCAGTACTTC.

The chain employs TRBV28 and TRBJ2-5, with D maybe TRBD1 (6 bases). The CDR3 extends over 15 amino acids. The V end was cut by 0 bases, the J end by 3 bases, with 11 bases between. Germline V gives CDR1 MDHEN, CDR2 SYDVKM. The CDR3 region has the DNA TGTGCCAGCAGTTTATGGGGCAGGGGCGAAGAGACCCAGTACTTC. It encodes CASSLWGRGEETQYF. Based on the CDR3 plus reference TRBV28 and TRBJ2-5, the full variable domain is DVKVTQSSRYLVKRTGEKVFLECVQDMDHENMFWYRQDPGLGLRLIYFSYDVKMKEKGDIPEGYSVSREKKERFSLILESASTNQTSMYLCASSLWGRGEETQYFGPGTRLLVL.

V gene TRBV3-1 (or the pseudogene TRBV3-2) combines with J gene TRBJ2-2; D remains ambiguous. This CDR3 spans 15 amino acids. CDR1 and CDR2 from the germline V gene are LGHDT and YNNKEL (reference sequence). V lost 4 bases to trimming and J lost 6 bases, with 15 bases between them. CDR3 amino acids: CASSPPASYSGELFF. The CDR3 region has the DNA TGTGCCAGCAGCCCCCCGGCCAGCTATTCCGGGGAGCTGTTTTTT.

The chain combines TRBV5-1 with TRBJ1-1; the D gene is possibly TRBD1 (5 bases). Trimming stripped 0 bases from V and 6 bases from J, with 15 bases between. CDR3 length equals 15 residues. CDR1 is SGHRS, CDR2 YFSETQ, per germline. The CDR3 coding sequence is TGCGCCAGCAGCTTGGCCGCAGGGTTGAGGCCTGAAGCTTTCTTT. It codes for CASSLAAGLRPEAFF.

The J gene is TRBJ2-7, the V gene TRBV19; no clear D gene. The CDR3 is 13 amino acids. Trimming took off 1 base at V and 3 bases at J, with 7 bases between the two ends. Germline V lookup: CDR1 LNHDA, CDR2 SQIVND (reference sequence). The CDR3: CASSIGPHYEQYF. The CDR3 bases are TGTGCCAGTAGTATAGGCCCCCACTACGAGCAGTACTTC.

This sequence joins TRBV28 and TRBJ1-2; D unresolved. Germline V gene lookup returns CDR1 MDHEN and CDR2 SYDVKM. The CDR3 is 12 amino acids. V was shortened by 6 bases and J by 8 bases, with 13 bases between the two germline ends. The CDR3 DNA follows: TGTGCCAGCAGCCCCGGGGATAGGGGCTACACCTTC. This sequence encodes CASSPGDRGYTF.

The V call is TRBV2, the J call TRBJ1-5, with D possibly TRBD1 on 6 matching bases. Germline V lookup: CDR1 SNHLY, CDR2 FYNNEI. V lost 6 bases and J lost 3, with 15 bases in between. The CDR3 loop spans 15 amino acids. DNA of the CDR3: TGTGCCAGCAGCCTCCAGGGGCAGATCAATCAGCCCCAGCATTTT. This gives the protein CASSLQGQINQPQHF.

CDR3 in DNA: TGTGCCACCAGCAGCGACGACAGGGGGCCTCAGCCCCAGCATTTT. Protein: CATSSDDRGPQPQHF. This chain joins TRBV15 and TRBJ1-5; 10 bases agree with TRBD1. The CDR3 loop spans 15 amino acids. CDR1 and CDR2 from the germline V gene are LNHNV and YYDKDF (reference sequence). With V trimmed by 3 bases and J by 6 bases, 5 bases remained unmatched.

The chain uses TRBV6-1 and TRBJ1-1, with TRBD1 as a possible D gene (5 bases). The CDR3 covers 14 residues. Trimming cost V 2 bases and J 5 bases, with 12 bases left between them. In germline, CDR1 is MNHNS, CDR2 SASEGT. CDR3 residues: CASSEISRGTEAFF. CDR3 coding DNA: TGTGCCAGCAGTGAAATATCTAGGGGTACTGAAGCTTTCTTT.